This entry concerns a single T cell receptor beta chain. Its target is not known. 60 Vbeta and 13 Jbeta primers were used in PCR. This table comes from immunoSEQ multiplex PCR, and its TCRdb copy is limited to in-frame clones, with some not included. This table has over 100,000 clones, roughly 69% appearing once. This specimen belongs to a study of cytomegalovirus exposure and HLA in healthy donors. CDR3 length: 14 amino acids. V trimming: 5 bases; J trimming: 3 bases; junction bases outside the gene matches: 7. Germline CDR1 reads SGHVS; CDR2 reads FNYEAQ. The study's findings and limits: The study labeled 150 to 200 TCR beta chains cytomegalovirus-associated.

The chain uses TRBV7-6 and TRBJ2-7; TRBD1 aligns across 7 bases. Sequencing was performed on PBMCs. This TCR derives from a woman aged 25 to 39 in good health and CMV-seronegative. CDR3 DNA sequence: TGTGCCAGCAGCGGCCGGGACAGCGTCTACGAGCAGTACTTC. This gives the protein CASSGRDSVYEQYF.